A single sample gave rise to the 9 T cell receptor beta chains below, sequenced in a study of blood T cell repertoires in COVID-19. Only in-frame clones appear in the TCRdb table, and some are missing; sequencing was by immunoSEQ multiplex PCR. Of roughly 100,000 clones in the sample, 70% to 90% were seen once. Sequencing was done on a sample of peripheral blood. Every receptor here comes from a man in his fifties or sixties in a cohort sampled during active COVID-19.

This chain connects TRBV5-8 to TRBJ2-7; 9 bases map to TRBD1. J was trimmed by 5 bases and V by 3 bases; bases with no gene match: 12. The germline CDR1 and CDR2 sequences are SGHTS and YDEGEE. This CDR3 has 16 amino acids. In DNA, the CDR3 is TGTGCCAGCAGCTGGGCCCGGGACAGGGTTTTGAACGAGCAGTACGTC. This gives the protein CASSWARDRVLNEQYV.

Written as DNA, the CDR3 is TGCGCCAGCAGCGGATCGGGGGGATACAATGAGCAGTTCTTC. This gives the protein CASSGSGGYNEQFF. V is TRBV5-1 and J is TRBJ2-1; the match to TRBD2 covers 7 bases. Germline CDR1 is SGHRS and CDR2 is YFSETQ. Germline trimming cut 4 bases from V and 4 bases from J; bases unmatched to any gene: 5. The CDR3 covers 14 residues.

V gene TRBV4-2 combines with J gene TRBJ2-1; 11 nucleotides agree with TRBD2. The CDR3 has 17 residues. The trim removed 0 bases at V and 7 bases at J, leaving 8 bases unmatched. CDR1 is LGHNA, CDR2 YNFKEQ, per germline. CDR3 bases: TGTGCCAGCAGCCAAGATCCCGGGACTAGCGGTGCAAATGAGCAGTTCTTC. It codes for CASSQDPGTSGANEQFF.

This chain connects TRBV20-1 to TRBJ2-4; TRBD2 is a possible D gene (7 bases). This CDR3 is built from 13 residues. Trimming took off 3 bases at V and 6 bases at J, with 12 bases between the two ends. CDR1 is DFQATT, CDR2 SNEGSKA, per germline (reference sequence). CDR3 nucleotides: TGCAGTGCTAGTACGGGGGGCGGAAACATTCAGTACTTC. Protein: CSASTGGGNIQYF.

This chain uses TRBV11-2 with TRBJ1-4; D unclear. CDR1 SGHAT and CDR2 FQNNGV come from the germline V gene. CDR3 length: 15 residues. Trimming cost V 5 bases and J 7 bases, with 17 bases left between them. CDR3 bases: TGTGCCAGCAGCCGACCCACGGGGTTGGCTGAAAAACTGTTTTTT. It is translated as CASSRPTGLAEKLFF.

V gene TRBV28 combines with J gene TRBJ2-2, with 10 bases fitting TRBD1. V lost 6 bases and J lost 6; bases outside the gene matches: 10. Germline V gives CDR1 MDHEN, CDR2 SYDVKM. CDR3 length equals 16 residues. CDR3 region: CASSLIRTGGAGELFF. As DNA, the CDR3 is TGTGCCAGCAGCCTTATCCGGACAGGGGGAGCCGGGGAGCTGTTTTTT.

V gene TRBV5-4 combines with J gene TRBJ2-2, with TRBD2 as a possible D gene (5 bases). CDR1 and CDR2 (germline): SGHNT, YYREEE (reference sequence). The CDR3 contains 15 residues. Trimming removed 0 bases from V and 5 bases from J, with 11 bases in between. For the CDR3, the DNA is TGTGCCAGCAGCTTGGGGGGAGCGGCGACCGGGGAGCTGTTTTTT. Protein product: CASSLGGAATGELFF.

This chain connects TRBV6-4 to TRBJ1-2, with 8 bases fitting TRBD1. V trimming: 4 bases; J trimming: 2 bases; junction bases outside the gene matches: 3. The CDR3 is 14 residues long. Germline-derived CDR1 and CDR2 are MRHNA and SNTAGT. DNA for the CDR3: TGTGCCAGCAGTGCAGGACAGGGAAACTATGGCTACACCTTC. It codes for CASSAGQGNYGYTF.

The CDR3 bases are TGTGCCACCAGCACCGGGACAGGGGACAATGAGCAGTTCTTC. Its translation is CATSTGTGDNEQFF. V is TRBV15 and J is TRBJ2-1; 10 nucleotides agree with TRBD1. The length of the CDR3 is 14 residues. Losses at the gene ends were 4 bases for V and 5 bases for J; bases not matched to a gene: 2. Germline V lookup: CDR1 LNHNV, CDR2 YYDKDF (reference sequence).